This T cell receptor (beta chain) appears in the sequencing data of a study of tumor-infiltrating lymphocytes in oesophageal squamous cell carcinoma. Germline loops: CDR1 SGHTA, CDR2 FQGNSA. Trimming removed 3 bases from V and 5 bases from J, with 10 bases in between. The CDR3 covers 14 residues. TCRdb redid the calling of the PCR reads with MiXCR, one entry per CDR3 protein. The repertoire includes approximately 9,500 distinct CDR3 sequences, approximately 59% of them detected once, and more than 30% sits in the top ten. The sequence was collected from a female donor with esophageal squamous cell carcinoma. This chain joins TRBV7-2 and TRBJ2-2; D is ambiguous. Sample: esophageal tumor tissue. As DNA, the CDR3 is TGTGCCAGCAGCTTGCAGCAACTTACCGGGGAGCTGTTTTTT. This sequence encodes CASSLQQLTGELFF.